This TCR beta chain was recovered during a study of human T cells and chemical hapten exposure. Study-wide results and limits: TCRs exceeding a frequency of 1 in 1000 stayed unchanged under DPC sensitization.

Unique molecular identifiers were attached to individual cDNA molecules during library preparation. As handled by the study authors: With a range of about 23,224 to 750,000, the median per sample was around 96,000 TCRs. TCRdb re-derived calls from the RACE reads in MiXCR, one entry per CDR3 protein. The V and J calls and clone size are TCRdb's, not the authors'. The sample shows under 300,000 distinct CDR3 sequences, 8.6% of them seen only once. As to time point: pre-sensitization, week 0. Documented treatment: therapeutic diphenylcyclopropenone sensitization with weekly scalp DPC. Donors were 18 to 70-year-old alopecia patients suitable for DPC. For this clonotype: Its matching antigen is unknown. The junction departs from germline at one end; a sequencing error may be responsible.

The CDR3 runs 13 residues. This clonotype was obtained from a woman in her forties with alopecia areata. Some clones in this sample may be carry-over from other donors' samples. Sequenced here: whole blood, sampled in connection with sensitization to the hapten diphenylcyclopropenone (DPC). This chain uses TRBV12-3 or TRBV12-4 with TRBJ2-1; TRBD2 aligns across 7 bases. The CDR3 sequence: CASSTSEHNVQFF. The CDR3 coding sequence is TGTGCCAGCAGTACTAGCGAGCACAATGTGCAGTTCTTC.